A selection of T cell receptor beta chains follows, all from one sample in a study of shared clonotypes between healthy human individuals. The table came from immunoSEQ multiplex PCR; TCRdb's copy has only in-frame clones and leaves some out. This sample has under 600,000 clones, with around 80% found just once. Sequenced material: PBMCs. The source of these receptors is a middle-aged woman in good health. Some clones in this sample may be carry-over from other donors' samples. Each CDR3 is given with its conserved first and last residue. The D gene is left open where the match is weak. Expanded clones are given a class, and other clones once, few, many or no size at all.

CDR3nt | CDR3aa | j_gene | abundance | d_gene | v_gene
TGTGCCAGCACCACCCACGGCGCCCCCTACGAGCAGTACTTC | CASTTHGAPYEQYF | TRBJ2-7 | NA | NA | TRBV28
TGTGCCAGCAGTGAAGGCACAGGGAAACAAGAGACCCAGTACTTC | CASSEGTGKQETQYF | TRBJ2-5 | many | NA | TRBV25-1
TGTGCCAGCAGTCCCCACCCGGACACCTCCTCCTACGAGCAGTACTTC | CASSPHPDTSSYEQYF | TRBJ2-7 | NA | NA | TRBV27
TGTGCCAGTAGTATTGGTGCGGGCCCCTCCTACGAGCAGTACTTC | CASSIGAGPSYEQYF | TRBJ2-7 | NA | NA | TRBV19
TGTGCCAGCTCACCTACAACTAATCCCTACGAGCAGTACTTC | CASSPTTNPYEQYF | TRBJ2-7 | NA | NA | TRBV18
TGCGCCAGCAGCCAAAGGCAGGGCACAACTAATGAAAAACTGTTTTTT | CASSQRQGTTNEKLFF | TRBJ1-4 | NA | NA | TRBV4-1
TGTGCCAGTAGTACAATACCGACAGGGAGGGAGCAGTTCTTC | CASSTIPTGREQFF | TRBJ2-1 | NA | NA | TRBV19
TGTGCCAGCAGTTTAATTAGTGGGGACAATCAGCCCCAGCATTTT | CASSLISGDNQPQHF | TRBJ1-5 | few | NA | TRBV28
TGTGCCACCAGCAGAGGAGGGAGCGGGAGGGAGACCCAGTACTTC | CATSRGGSGRETQYF | TRBJ2-5 | NA | TRBD2 | TRBV15
TGTGCCAGCAGTTCCGAGAACTATGGCTACACCTTC | CASSSENYGYTF | TRBJ1-2 | NA | NA | TRBV28
TGTGCCAGCAGCGTAGGACAGGGAGATCGTGGCTACACCTTC | CASSVGQGDRGYTF | TRBJ1-2 | NA | TRBD1 | TRBV9
TGTGCCATCAGCCCCGGGACTAGCGGGAGTGAAGAGCAGTACTTC | CAISPGTSGSEEQYF | TRBJ2-7 | once | TRBD2 | TRBV10-3
TGTGCCAGCAGCCCTAGACTAGCCCGACGATACAATGAGCAGTTCTTC | CASSPRLARRYNEQFF | TRBJ2-1 | NA | TRBD2 | TRBV27
TGTGCCTGGAGTGTAGGGGGCAGTACCTACGAGCAGTACTTC | CAWSVGGSTYEQYF | TRBJ2-7 | NA | TRBD1 | TRBV30
TGTGCCAGCAGTGAGTCCCTAGCGGGAGTCTACGAGCAGTACTTC | CASSESLAGVYEQYF | TRBJ2-7 | NA | TRBD2 | TRBV6-1
TGTGCCAGCAGCGACCAGGGGACTAGCGGGGGGGATACGCAGTATTTT | CASSDQGTSGGDTQYF | TRBJ2-3 | NA | TRBD2 | TRBV5-4